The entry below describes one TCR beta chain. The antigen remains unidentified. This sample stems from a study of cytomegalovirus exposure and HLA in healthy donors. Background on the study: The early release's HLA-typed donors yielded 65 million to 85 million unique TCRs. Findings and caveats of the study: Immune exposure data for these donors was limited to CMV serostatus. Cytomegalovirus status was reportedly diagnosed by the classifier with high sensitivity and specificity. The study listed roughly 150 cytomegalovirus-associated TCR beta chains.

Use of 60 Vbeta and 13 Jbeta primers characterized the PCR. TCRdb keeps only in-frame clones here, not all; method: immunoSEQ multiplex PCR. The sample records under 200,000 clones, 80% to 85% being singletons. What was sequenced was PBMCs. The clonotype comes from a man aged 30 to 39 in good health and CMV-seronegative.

CDR3 residues: CASSFLQGGETQYF. CDR3 sequence (DNA): TGTGCCAGCAGCTTCCTACAGGGGGGAGAGACCCAGTACTTC. The chain recombines TRBV7-2 with TRBJ2-5; TRBD1 matches 8 bases. CDR1 is SGHTA, CDR2 FQGNSA, per germline. This CDR3 is 14 amino acids long. The junction had 4 bases not matched to a gene; V was cut back by 3 bases and J by 4 bases. The full variable domain, completed using reference TRBV7-2 and TRBJ2-5, is GAGVSQSPSNKVTEKGKDVELRCDPISGHTALYWYRQSLGQGLEFLIYFQGNSAPDKSGLPSDRFSAERTGGSVSTLTIQRTQQEDSAVYLCASSFLQGGETQYFGPGTRLLVL.